This T cell receptor (beta chain) was captured in a study of early T cells in non-severe SARS-CoV-2 infection. MiXCR, applied by TCRdb to the 5' RACE reads, yields one record per CDR3 protein. The data contain some 62,000 distinct CDR3 sequences, 8.8% of them singletons. CDR1 SGHRS and CDR2 YFSETQ come from the germline V gene. V was cut by 0 bases and J by 6 bases, with 6 bases left in between. The CDR3 sequence is 12 residues long. Comment on this clonotype: Its antigen is not known.

Study conclusions and caveats: VDJdb matching, biased toward anti-spike CD8 responses, missed private and CD4 specificities.

The clonotype comes from an adult who was a healthcare worker with PCR-confirmed SARS-CoV-2 infection or an uninfected control (not recorded which). The sequencing here drew on whole blood, taken at baseline. This chain links TRBV5-1 with TRBJ1-1; D remains unclear. CDR3 coding DNA: TGCGCCAGCAGCTTGGACGCCGCTGAAGCTTTCTTT. It specifies CASSLDAAEAFF.